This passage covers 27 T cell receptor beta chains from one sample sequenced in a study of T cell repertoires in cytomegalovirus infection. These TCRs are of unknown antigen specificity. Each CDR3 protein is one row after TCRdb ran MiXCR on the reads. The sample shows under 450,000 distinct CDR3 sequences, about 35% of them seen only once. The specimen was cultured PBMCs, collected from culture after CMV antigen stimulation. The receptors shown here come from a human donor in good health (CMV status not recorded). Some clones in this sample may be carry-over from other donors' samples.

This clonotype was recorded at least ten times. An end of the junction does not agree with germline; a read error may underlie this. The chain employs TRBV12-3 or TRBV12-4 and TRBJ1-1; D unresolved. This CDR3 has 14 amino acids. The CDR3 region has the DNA TGTGCCAGCAGCTTAGATCGGGAGAACACTGAAGCTTTCTTT. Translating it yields CASSLDRENTEAFF.

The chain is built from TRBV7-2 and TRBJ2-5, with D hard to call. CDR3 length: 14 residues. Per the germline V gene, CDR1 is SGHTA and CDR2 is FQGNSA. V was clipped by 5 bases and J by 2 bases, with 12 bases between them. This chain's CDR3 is CASSPHRIQETQYF. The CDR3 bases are TGTGCCAGCAGCCCTCACCGGATACAAGAGACCCAGTACTTC.

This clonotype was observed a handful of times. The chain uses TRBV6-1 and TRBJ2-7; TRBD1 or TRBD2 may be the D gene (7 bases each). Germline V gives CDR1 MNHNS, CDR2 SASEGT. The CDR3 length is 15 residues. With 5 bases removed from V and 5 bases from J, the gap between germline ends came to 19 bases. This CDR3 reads CASSYLAGGDNEQYF. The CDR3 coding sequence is TGTGCCAGCAGTTATCTGGCAGGGGGGGATAACGAGCAGTACTTC.

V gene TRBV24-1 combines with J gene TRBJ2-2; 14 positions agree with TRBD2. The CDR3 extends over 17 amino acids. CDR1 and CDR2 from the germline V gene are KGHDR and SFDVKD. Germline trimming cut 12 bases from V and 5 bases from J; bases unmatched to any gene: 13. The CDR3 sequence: CAPQRLAGGGKTGELFF. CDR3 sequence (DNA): TGTGCCCCTCAGAGACTAGCGGGAGGGGGAAAGACCGGGGAGCTGTTTTTT.

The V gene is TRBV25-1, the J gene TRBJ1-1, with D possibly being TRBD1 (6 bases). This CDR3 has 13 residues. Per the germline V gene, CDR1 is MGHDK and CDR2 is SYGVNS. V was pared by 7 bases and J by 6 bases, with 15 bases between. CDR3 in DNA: TGTGCCAGCACTAACACAGGGTTCTCTGAAGCTTTCTTT. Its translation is CASTNTGFSEAFF.

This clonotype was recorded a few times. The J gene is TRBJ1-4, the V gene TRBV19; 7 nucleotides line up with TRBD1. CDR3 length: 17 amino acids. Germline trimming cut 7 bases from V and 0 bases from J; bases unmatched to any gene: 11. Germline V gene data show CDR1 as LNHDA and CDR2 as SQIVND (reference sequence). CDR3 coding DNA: TGTGCCAGTATCGGGGCAGGGGGTGATGCAACTAATGAAAAACTGTTTTTT. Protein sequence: CASIGAGGDATNEKLFF.

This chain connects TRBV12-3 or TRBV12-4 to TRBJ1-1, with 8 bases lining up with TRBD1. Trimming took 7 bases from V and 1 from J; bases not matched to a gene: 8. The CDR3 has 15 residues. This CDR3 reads CASTPTGTGNTEAFF. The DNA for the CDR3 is TGTGCCAGCACCCCCACCGGGACAGGGAACACTGAAGCTTTCTTT.

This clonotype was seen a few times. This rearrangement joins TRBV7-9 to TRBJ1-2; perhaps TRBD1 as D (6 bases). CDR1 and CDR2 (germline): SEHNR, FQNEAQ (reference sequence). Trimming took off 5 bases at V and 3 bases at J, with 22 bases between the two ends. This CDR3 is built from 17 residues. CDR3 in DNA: TGTGCCAGCAGCCACGTTGTGGGGGGCAGGGGAGACTATGGCTACACCTTC. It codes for CASSHVVGGRGDYGYTF.

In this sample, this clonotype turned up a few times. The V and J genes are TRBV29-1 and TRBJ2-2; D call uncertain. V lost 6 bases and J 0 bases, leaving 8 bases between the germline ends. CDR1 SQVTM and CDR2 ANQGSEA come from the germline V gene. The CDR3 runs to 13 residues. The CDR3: CSVRRSNTGELFF. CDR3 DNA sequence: TGCAGCGTCCGGAGATCGAACACCGGGGAGCTGTTTTTT.

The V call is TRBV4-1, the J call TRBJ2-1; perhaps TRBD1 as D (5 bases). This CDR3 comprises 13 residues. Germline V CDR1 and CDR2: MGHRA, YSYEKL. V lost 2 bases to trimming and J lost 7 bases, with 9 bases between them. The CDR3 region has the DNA TGCGCCAGCAGCCAACCGCAGGGTAATGAGCAGTTCTTC. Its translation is CASSQPQGNEQFF.

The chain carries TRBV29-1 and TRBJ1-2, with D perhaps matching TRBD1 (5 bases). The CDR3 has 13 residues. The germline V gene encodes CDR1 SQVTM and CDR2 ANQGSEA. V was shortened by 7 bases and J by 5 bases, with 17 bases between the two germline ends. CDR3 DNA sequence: TGCAGCGCTGATGCGGAGCAGGGATATGGCTACACCTTC. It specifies CSADAEQGYGYTF.

The CDR3: CSALRDGANYGYTF. CDR3 in DNA: TGCAGTGCTCTACGGGACGGAGCTAACTATGGCTACACCTTC. V usage is TRBV20-1 and J usage is TRBJ1-2, with a tentative D call TRBD1 (5 bases). The CDR3 covers 14 residues. Trimming shortened V by 5 bases and J by 0 bases, and 13 bases separated the two germline ends. Germline CDR1 is DFQATT and CDR2 is SNEGSKA (reference sequence).

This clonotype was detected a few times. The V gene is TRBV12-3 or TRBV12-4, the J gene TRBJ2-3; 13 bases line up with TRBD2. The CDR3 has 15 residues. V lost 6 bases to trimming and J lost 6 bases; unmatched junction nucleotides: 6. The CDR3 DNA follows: TGTGCCAGCAGCCGGACTAGCGGGAGTCGGGATACGCAGTATTTT. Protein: CASSRTSGSRDTQYF.

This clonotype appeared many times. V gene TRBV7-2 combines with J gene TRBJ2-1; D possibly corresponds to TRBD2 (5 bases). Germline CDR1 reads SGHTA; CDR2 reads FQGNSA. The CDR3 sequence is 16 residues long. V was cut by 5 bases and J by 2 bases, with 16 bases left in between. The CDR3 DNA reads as TGTGCCAGCAGCCCCGCAATCACTAGAACCTACAATGAGCAGTTCTTC. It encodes CASSPAITRTYNEQFF.

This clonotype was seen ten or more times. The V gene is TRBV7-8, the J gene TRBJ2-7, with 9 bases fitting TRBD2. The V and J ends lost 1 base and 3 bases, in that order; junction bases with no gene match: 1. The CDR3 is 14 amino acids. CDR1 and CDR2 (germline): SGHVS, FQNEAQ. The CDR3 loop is CASSLVAGDYEQYF. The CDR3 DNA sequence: TGTGCCAGCAGCTTAGTAGCGGGGGACTACGAGCAGTACTTC.

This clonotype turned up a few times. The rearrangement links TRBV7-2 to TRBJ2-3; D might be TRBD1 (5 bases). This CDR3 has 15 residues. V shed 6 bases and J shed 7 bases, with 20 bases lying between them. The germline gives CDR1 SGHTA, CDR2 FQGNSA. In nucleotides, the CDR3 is TGTGCCAGCAGGCTTAGGCAGGGTCTGACGCATACGCAGTATTTT. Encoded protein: CASRLRQGLTHTQYF. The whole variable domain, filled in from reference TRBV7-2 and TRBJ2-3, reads GAGVSQSPSNKVTEKGKDVELRCDPISGHTALYWYRQSLGQGLEFLIYFQGNSAPDKSGLPSDRFSAERTGGSVSTLTIQRTQQEDSAVYLCASRLRQGLTHTQYFGPGTRLTVL.

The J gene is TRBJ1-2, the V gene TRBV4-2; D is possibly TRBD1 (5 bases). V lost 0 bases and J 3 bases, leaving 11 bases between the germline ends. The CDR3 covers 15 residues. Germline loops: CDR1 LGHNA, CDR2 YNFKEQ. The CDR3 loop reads CASSQDRGDHYGYTF. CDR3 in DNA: TGTGCCAGCAGCCAAGACCGGGGCGACCACTATGGCTACACCTTC.

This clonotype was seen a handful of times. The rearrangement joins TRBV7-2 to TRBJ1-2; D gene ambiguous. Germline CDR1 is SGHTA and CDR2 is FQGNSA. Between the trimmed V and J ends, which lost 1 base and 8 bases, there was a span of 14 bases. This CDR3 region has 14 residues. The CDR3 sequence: CASSLVGVPGGYTF. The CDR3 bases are TGTGCCAGCAGCTTAGTGGGCGTGCCGGGCGGCTACACCTTC.

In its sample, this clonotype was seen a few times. CDR3 coding DNA: TGTGCCAGCGGCTTAGCCGGGACTAGCGGGAGTTACGAGCAGTACGTC. Its translation is CASGLAGTSGSYEQYV. The chain is built from TRBV6-2 or TRBV6-3 and TRBJ2-7, with TRBD2 identical over 14 bases. V dropped 8 bases and J dropped 4; count of bases not matched to a gene: 10. CDR3 size: 16 residues. The germline V gene encodes CDR1 MNHEY and CDR2 SVGEGT.

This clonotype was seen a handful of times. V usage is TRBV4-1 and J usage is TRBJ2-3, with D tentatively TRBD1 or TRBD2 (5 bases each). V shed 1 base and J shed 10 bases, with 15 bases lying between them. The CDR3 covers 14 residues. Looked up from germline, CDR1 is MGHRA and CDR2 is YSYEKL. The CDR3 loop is CASSQVRDANPQYF. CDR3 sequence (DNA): TGCGCCAGCAGCCAAGTTCGGGACGCCAATCCGCAGTATTTT.

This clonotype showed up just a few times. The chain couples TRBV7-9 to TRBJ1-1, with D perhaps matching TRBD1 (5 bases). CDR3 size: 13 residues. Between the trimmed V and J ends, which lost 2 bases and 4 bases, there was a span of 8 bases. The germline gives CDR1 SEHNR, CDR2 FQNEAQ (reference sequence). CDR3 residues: CASSLSGTTEAFF. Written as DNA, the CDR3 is TGTGCCAGCAGCTTATCAGGGACCACTGAAGCTTTCTTT.

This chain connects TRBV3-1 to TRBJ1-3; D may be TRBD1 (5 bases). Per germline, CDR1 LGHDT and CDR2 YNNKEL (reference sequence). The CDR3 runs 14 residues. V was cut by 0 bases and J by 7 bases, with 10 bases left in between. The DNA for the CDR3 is TGTGCCAGCAGCCAAGAATTCGAGGGGAACACCATATATTTT. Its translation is CASSQEFEGNTIYF.

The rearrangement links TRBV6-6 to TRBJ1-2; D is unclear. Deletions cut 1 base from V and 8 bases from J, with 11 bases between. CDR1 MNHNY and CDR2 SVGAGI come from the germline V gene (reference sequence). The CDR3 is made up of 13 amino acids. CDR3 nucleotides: TGTGCCAGCAGTTACTTGAGGGTAGGCGGCTACACCTTC. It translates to CASSYLRVGGYTF.

In nucleotides, the CDR3 is TGTGCCAGCAGTTGGGGACAGATTATACCTGAAGCTTTCTTT. Protein: CASSWGQIIPEAFF. This sequence joins TRBV6-2 or TRBV6-3 and TRBJ1-1; 7 positions match TRBD1. The CDR3 is made up of 14 amino acids. Germline CDR1 is MNHEY and CDR2 is SVGEGT. V trimming: 4 bases; J trimming: 6 bases; junction bases outside the gene matches: 8.

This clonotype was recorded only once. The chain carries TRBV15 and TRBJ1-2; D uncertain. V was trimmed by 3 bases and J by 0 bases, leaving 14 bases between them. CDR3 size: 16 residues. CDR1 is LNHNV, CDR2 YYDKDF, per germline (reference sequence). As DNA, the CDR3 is TGTGCCACCAGCAGGGCGACCGGACGGACTAACTATGGCTACACCTTC. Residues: CATSRATGRTNYGYTF.

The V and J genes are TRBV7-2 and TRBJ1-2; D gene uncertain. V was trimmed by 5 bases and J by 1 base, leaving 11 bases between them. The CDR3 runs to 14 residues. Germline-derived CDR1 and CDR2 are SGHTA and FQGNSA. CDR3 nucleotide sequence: TGTGCCAGCAGCCCGGACGGTAATAACTATGGCTACACCTTC. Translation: CASSPDGNNYGYTF.

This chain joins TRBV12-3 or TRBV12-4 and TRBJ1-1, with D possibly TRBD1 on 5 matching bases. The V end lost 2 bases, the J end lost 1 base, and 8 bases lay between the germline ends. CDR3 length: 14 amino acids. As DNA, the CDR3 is TGTGCCAGCAGTTTAAAGGGACCGAACACTGAAGCTTTCTTT. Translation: CASSLKGPNTEAFF.